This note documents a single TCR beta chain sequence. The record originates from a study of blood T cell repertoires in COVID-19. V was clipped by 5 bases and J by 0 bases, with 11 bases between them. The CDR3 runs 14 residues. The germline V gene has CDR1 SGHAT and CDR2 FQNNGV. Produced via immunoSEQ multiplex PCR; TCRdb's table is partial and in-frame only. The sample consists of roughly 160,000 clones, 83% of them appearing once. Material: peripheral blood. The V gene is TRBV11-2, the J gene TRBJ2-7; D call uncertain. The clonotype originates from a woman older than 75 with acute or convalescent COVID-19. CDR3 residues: CASSPERSSYEQYF. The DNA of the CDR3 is TGTGCCAGCAGCCCAGAACGCAGCTCCTACGAGCAGTACTTC.